This T cell receptor beta chain was recovered during a study of OX40 agonist ivuxolimab in advanced cancers. Study-level background: Across the patients, intravenous ivuxolimab was delivered every 2 weeks at 0.01 to 10 mg/kg. Patients with prior anti-PD-1, anti-PD-L1 or anti-CTLA-4 therapy were eligible; 40% had some. Of the patients, three showed partial responses, one with hepatocellular carcinoma and two with cutaneous melanoma.

Measured with immunoSEQ multiplex PCR; TCRdb has only the in-frame clones, and not every one. The profile shows some 77,000 clones, more than 80% of them singletons. CDR3 length: 17 amino acids. The ends were cut back, 2 bases at V and 0 bases at J, with 14 bases in the middle. Germline V lookup: CDR1 MNHEY, CDR2 SMNVEV (reference sequence). V is TRBV27 and J is TRBJ2-1; D gene uncertain. This clonotype was obtained from an adult with an advanced solid tumor such as melanoma, head and neck, liver or kidney cancer. Sequenced here: CD4+ or CD8+ T cells sorted from blood, sampled in a trial of the OX40 agonist ivuxolimab. CDR3 residues: CASSLDYRPSSYNEQFF. CDR3 DNA sequence: TGTGCCAGCAGTTTAGATTATCGCCCGAGCTCCTACAATGAGCAGTTCTTC.